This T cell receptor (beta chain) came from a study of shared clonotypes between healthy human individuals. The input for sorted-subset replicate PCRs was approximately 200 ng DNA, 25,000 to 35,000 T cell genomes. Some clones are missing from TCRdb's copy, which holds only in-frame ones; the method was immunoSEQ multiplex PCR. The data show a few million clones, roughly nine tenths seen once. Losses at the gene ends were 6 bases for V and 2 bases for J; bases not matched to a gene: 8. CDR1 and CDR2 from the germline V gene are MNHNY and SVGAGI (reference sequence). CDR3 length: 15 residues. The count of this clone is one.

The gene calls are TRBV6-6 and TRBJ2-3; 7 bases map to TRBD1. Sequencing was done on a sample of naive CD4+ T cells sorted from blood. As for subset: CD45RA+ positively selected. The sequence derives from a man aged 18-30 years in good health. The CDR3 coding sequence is TGTGCCAGCAGCTTCCGGGACAGAACCACAGATACGCAGTATTTT. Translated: CASSFRDRTTDTQYF.